These T cell receptor beta chains were read from a single sample in a study of spatial heterogeneity in lung cancer. From the 5' RACE reads, TCRdb called clonotypes with MiXCR, one entry per CDR3 protein. This sample yields approximately 44,000 distinct CDR3 sequences, of which approximately 15% are seen a single time; 50% to 65% belongs to the top ten. The sequencing here drew on PBMCs, taken at surgery. These receptors came from a male donor with early-stage non-small cell lung cancer. Both conserved end residues are part of each CDR3. D genes are given only for firm matches. Expanded clones are given a class, and other clones once, few, many or no size at all.

v_gene,abundance,j_gene,d_gene,CDR3aa,CDR3nt
TRBV5-6,many,TRBJ2-7,TRBD2,CASSRGLAGTYEQYF,TGTGCCAGCAGCCGAGGACTAGCGGGAACCTACGAGCAGTACTTC
TRBV6-1,-,TRBJ1-5,TRBD1,CASSDQGGSNQPQHF,TGTGCCAGCAGTGACCAGGGGGGTAGCAATCAGCCCCAGCATTTT
TRBV2,-,TRBJ2-1,TRBD2,CASSEGLAGFDEQFF,TGTGCCAGCAGTGAGGGACTAGCGGGGTTCGATGAGCAGTTCTTC
TRBV3-1,many,TRBJ1-4,TRBD1,CASSQVLRTGDEKLFF,TGTGCCAGCAGCCAAGTACTCCGGACAGGGGACGAAAAACTGTTTTTT
TRBV12-3/TRBV12-4,-,TRBJ2-4,-,CASSSLRGAKNIQYF,TGTGCCAGCAGCTCCTTAAGGGGAGCCAAAAACATTCAGTACTTC
TRBV27,few,TRBJ2-3,-,CASSLFARPDTDTQYF,TGTGCCAGCAGTTTATTCGCGAGACCCGACACAGATACGCAGTATTTT
TRBV7-2,-,TRBJ1-1,-,CASSLAWSGNTEAFF,TGTGCCAGCAGCTTAGCGTGGTCAGGGAACACTGAAGCTTTCTTT
TRBV11-3,-,TRBJ1-1,-,CASSLAMGREAFF,TGTGCCAGCAGCTTAGCGATGGGCCGTGAAGCTTTCTTT
TRBV20-1,many,TRBJ2-1,TRBD2,CSARARGGKQVIYNEQFF,TGCAGTGCTAGAGCGCGCGGGGGGAAACAAGTTATCTACAATGAGCAGTTCTTC
TRBV20-1,few,TRBJ1-1,-,CSAPGHLNTEAFF,TGCAGTGCCCCAGGACATCTGAACACTGAAGCTTTCTTT
TRBV12-3/TRBV12-4,-,TRBJ1-2,TRBD1,CASRGTGDNYGYTF,TGTGCCAGCAGAGGGACAGGCGATAACTATGGCTACACCTTC
TRBV24-1,-,TRBJ2-3,-,CATSDLTVPDTQYF,TGTGCCACCAGTGATTTGACGGTTCCAGATACGCAGTATTTT
TRBV9,-,TRBJ2-3,-,CASTLGVRSTDTQYF,TGTGCCAGCACCTTAGGGGTGCGGAGCACAGATACGCAGTATTTT
TRBV28,few,TRBJ2-7,-,CASSFPSDPQYF,TGTGCCAGCAGTTTTCCATCGGACCCGCAGTACTTC
TRBV28,-,TRBJ1-5,TRBD1,CASSLGTGKYSNQPQHF,TGTGCCAGCAGTTTAGGGACAGGGAAATATAGCAATCAGCCCCAGCATTTT